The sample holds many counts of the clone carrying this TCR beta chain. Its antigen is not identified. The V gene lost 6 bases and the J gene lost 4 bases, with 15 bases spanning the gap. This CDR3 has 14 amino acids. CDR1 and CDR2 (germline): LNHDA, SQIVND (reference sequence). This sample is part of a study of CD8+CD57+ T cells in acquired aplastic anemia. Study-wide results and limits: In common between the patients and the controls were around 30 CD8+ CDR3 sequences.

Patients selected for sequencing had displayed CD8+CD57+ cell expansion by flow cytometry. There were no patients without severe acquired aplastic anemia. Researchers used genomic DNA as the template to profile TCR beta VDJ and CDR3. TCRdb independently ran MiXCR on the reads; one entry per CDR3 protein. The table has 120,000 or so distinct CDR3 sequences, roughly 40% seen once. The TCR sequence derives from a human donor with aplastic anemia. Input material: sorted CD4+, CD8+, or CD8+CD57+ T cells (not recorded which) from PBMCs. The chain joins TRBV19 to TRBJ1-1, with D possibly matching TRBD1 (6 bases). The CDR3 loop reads CASRKQGEVTEAFF. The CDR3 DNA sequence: TGTGCCAGTAGAAAACAGGGAGAGGTCACTGAAGCTTTCTTT.